This T cell receptor beta chain is drawn from a study of T-cell memory formation after mild COVID-19. From the 5' RACE reads, TCRdb called clonotypes with MiXCR, one entry per CDR3 protein. The table shows a few hundred thousand distinct CDR3 sequences, with roughly 20% occurring only once. Comment on this clonotype: Its antigen is unidentified.

Whole-study results and caveats: Among CD4+ contracting clones, most were CM and EM, and CD8+ ones EMRA. Prior to infection, memory already included some responding clones, suggesting cross-reactive memory joined.

Trimming removed 2 bases from V and 0 bases from J, with 14 bases in between. Germline V gene sequence: CDR1 SGHTA, CDR2 FQGNSA. CDR3 length equals 17 residues. The sequence derives from a man between 18 and 29 years old who had mild COVID-19 (a few samples of this study predate the infection). Cell type and time point are not known. The source material was PBMCs or a T cell subset sorted from them (not recorded which). V gene TRBV7-2 combines with J gene TRBJ2-1, with D unresolved. The CDR3 DNA follows: TGTGCCAGCAGCTTAAGACCGACCAGGAGCTCCTACAATGAGCAGTTCTTC. It codes for CASSLRPTRSSYNEQFF.